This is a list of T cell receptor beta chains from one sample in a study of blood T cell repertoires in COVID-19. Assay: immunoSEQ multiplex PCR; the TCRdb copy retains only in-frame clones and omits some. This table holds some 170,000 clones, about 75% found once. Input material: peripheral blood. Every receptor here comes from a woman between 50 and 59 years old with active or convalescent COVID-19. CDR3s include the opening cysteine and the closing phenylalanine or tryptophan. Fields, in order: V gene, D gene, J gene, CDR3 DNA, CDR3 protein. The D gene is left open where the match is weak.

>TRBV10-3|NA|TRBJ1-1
TGTGCCATCAGTTCCGGGACACGGGAAGCTTTCTTT
CAISSGTREAFF
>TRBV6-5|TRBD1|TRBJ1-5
TGTGCCAGCAGTTCGGACAGGGGGAATCAGCCCCAGCATTTT
CASSSDRGNQPQHF
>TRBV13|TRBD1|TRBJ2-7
TGTGCCAGCAGCTTAGCGTCCGGGACAGGGTACCACGAGCAGTACTTC
CASSLASGTGYHEQYF
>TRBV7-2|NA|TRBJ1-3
TGTGCCAGCAGCGCGGGGTTAGGAAACACCATATATTTT
CASSAGLGNTIYF
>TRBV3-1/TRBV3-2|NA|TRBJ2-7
TGTGCCAGCAGCGCCAATCCCCAGGTTCGCTCTCACTACGAGCAGTACTTC
CASSANPQVRSHYEQYF
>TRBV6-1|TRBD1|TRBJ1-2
TGTGCCAGCAGTGAAGGGCAGGGGGCTGACTATGGCTACACCTTC
CASSEGQGADYGYTF
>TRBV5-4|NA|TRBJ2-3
TGTGCCAGCAGCTCTACCAAGGGAGTTTTGGATACGCAGTATTTT
CASSSTKGVLDTQYF
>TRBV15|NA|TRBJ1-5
TGTGCCACCAGCAGAGACCGCTCCGGGCCCCAGCATTTT
CATSRDRSGPQHF
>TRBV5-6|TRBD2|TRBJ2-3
TGTGCCAGCAGCTTGTATAGCGGGGATTGGACAGATACGCAGTATTTT
CASSLYSGDWTDTQYF
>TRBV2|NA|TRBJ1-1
TGTGCCAGCGGGGCCGAGCAAGGGGGAGCTTTCTTC
CASGAEQGGAFF
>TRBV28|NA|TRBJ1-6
TGTGCCAGCAGTTTAACCCCCAGGGGATCCCCACCCCTCCACTTT
CASSLTPRGSPPLHF
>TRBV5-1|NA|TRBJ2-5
TGCGCCAGCGCTTCAGGGGCTTCGTACCAAGAGACCCAGTACTTC
CASASGASYQETQYF
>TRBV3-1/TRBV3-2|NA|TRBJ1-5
TGTGCCAGCAGCCCCGCGGGCAATCAGCCCCAGCATTTT
CASSPAGNQPQHF
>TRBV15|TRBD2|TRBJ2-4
TGTGCCACCAGCAGAGATTTAATTTCGGGGGGGAAGAAAAACATTCAGTACTTC
CATSRDLISGGKKNIQYF
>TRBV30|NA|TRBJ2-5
TGTGCCGGAAGGGGTCAAGAGACCCAGTACTTC
CAGRGQETQYF
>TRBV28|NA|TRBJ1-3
TGTGCCAGCAGTTTGGGCGCTGGGGGCCTCTCTGGAAACACCATATATTTT
CASSLGAGGLSGNTIYF
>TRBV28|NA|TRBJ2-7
TGTGCTACGCAGGGGCAGTCCGAGCAGTACTTC
CATQGQSEQYF
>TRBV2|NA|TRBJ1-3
TGTGCCAGCAGTGTACAACAGGGTTGGGACACCATATATTTT
CASSVQQGWDTIYF
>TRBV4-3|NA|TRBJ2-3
TGCGCCAGCAGCCCCCGCGGTCTCATGATGGATACGCAGTATTTT
CASSPRGLMMDTQYF
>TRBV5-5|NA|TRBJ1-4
TGTGCCAGCAGCTTGACAGGCCGTCCAACTAATGAAAAACTGTTTTTT
CASSLTGRPTNEKLFF
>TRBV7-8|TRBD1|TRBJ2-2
TGTGCCAGCAGAACGACAGGGATTTCCGGGGAGCTGTTTTTT
CASRTTGISGELFF
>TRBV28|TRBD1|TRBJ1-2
TGTGCCAGCAGTTTTCTCAGGGACAGGGGAGGTGGCTACACCTTC
CASSFLRDRGGGYTF
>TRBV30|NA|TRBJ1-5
TGTGCCTGGAGTGGGGGAATAAGTGGGGGCCGGGATCAGCCCCAGCATTTT
CAWSGGISGGRDQPQHF
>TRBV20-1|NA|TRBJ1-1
TGCAGTGCCCCGGTGGACACTGAAGCTTTCTTT
CSAPVDTEAFF
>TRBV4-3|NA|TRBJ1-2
TGCGCCAGCAGCCAAGTTGTGGGGGCGAGGTATGGCTACACCTTC
CASSQVVGARYGYTF
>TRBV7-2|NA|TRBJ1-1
TGTGCCAGCAGCTTTGAGTACACTGAAGCTTTCTTT
CASSFEYTEAFF